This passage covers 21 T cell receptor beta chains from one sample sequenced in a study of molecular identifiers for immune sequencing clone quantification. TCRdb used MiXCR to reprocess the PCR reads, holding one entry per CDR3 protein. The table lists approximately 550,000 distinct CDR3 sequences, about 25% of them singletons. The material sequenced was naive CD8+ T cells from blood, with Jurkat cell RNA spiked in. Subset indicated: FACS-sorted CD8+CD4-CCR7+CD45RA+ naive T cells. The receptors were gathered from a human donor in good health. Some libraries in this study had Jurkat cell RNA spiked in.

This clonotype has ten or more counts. CDR3 DNA: TGTGCCAGCAGCTCGACAAGGACTAGCGGAACCCAAGAGACCCAGTACTTC. It yields the protein CASSSTRTSGTQETQYF. V is TRBV7-9 and J is TRBJ2-5, with 10 nucleotides matching TRBD2. The CDR3 totals 17 residues. With V trimmed by 4 bases and J by 1 base, 9 bases remained unmatched. CDR1 is SEHNR and CDR2 is FQNEAQ in the germline V gene (reference sequence).

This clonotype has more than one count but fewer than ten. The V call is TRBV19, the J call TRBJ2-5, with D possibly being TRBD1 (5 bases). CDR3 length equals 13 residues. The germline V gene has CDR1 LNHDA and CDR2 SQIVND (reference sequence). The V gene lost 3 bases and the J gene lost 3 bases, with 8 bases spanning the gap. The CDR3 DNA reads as TGTGCCAGTAGTATGGAAGGGGAAGAGACCCAGTACTTC. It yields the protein CASSMEGEETQYF.

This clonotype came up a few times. CDR3 amino acids: CASSLAFTGNTIYF. The CDR3 nucleotides are TGTGCCAGCAGCTTAGCGTTTACTGGAAACACCATATATTTT. The chain joins TRBV7-6 to TRBJ1-3; D not certain. With 0 bases removed from V and 2 bases from J, the gap between germline ends came to 5 bases. This CDR3 contains 14 residues. Germline V gene lookup returns CDR1 SGHVS and CDR2 FNYEAQ.

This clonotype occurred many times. The CDR3 DNA reads as TGCAGCCTACCCTCCACCGGGGGTGAAGCTTTCTTT. Its protein is CSLPSTGGEAFF. The V gene is TRBV29-1, the J gene TRBJ1-1; weak D call: TRBD1 (5 bases). This CDR3 has 12 residues. CDR1 and CDR2 from the germline V gene are SQVTM and ANQGSEA. Deletions cut 8 bases from V and 7 bases from J, with 17 bases between.

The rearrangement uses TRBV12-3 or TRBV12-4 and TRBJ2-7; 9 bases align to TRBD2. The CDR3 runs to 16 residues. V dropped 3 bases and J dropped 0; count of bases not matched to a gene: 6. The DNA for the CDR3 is TGTGCCAGCAGTTTGGCGGGGGGGGGATTCTCCTACGAGCAGTACTTC. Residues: CASSLAGGGFSYEQYF.

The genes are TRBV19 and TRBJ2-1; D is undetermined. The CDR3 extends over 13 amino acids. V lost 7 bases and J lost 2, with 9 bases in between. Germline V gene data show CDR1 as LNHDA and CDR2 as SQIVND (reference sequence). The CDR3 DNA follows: TGTGCCAGTAAATCCGGGCCCTACAATGAGCAGTTCTTC. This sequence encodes CASKSGPYNEQFF.

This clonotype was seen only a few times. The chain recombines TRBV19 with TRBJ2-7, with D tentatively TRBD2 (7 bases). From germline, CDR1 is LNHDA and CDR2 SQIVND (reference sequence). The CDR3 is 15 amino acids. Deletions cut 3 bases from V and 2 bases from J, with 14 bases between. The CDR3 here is CASSMGGGGTYEQYF. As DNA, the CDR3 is TGTGCCAGTAGTATGGGGGGGGGCGGTACCTACGAGCAGTACTTC.

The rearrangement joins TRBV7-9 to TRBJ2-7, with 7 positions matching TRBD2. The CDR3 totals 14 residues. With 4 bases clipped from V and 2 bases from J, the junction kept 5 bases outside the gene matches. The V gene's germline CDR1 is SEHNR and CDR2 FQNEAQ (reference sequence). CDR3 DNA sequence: TGTGCCAGCAGCTGGGAGCGGGAACCCTACGAGCAGTACTTC. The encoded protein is CASSWEREPYEQYF.

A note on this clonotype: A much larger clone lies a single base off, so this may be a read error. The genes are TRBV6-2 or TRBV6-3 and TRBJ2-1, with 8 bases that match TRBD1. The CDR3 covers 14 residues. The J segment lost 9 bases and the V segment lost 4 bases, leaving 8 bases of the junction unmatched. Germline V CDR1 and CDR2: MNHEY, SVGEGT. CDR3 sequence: CASSSEQGVGEQFF. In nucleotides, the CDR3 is TGTGCCAGCAGTTCGGAACAGGGGGTCGGTGAGCAGTTCTTC.

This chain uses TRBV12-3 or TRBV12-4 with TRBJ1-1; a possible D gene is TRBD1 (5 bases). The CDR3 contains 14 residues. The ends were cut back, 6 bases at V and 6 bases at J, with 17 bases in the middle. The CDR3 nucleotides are TGTGCCAGCAGATACGGGCAGGGACCTTCTGAAGCTTTCTTT. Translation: CASRYGQGPSEAFF.

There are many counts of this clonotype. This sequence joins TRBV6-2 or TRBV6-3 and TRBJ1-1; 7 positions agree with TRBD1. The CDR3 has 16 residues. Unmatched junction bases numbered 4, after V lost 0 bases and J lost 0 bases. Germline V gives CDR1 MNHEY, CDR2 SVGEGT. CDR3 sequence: CASSYSRDSLNTEAFF. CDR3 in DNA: TGTGCCAGCAGTTACTCTAGGGACAGTTTGAACACTGAAGCTTTCTTT.

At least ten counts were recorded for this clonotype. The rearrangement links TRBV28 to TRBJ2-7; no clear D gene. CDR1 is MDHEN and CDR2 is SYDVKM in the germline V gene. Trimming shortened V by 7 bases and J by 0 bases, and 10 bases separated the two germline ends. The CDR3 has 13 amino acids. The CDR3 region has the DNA TGTGCCAGCAACCCTTCAGACTCCTACGAGCAGTACTTC. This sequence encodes CASNPSDSYEQYF.

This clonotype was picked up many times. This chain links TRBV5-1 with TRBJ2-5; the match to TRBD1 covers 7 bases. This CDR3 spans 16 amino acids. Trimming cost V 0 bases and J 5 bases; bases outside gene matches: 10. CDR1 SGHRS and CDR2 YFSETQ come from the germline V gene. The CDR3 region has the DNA TGCGCCAGCAGCTTGGCCGAGGGGGCCTCTGGGGAGACCCAGTACTTC. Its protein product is CASSLAEGASGETQYF.

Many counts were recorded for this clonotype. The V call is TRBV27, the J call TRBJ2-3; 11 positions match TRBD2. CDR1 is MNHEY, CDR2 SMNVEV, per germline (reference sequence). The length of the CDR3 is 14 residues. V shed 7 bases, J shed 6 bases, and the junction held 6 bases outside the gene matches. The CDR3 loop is CASKLAGGLDTQYF. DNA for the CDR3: TGTGCCAGCAAGCTAGCGGGAGGTTTGGATACGCAGTATTTT.

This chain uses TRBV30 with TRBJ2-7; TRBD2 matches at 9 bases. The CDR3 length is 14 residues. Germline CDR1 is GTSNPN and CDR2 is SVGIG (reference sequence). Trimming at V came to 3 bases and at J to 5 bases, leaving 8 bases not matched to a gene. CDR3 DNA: TGTGCCTGGAGGCCCGCGGGGGGGTTCAACGAGCAGTACTTC. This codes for CAWRPAGGFNEQYF.

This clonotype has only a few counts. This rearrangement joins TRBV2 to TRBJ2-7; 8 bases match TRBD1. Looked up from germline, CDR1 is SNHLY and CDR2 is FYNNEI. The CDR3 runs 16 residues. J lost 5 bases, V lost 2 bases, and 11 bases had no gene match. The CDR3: CASSELQTGVFDEQYF. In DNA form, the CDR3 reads TGTGCCAGCAGTGAACTTCAGACAGGGGTTTTCGACGAGCAGTACTTC.

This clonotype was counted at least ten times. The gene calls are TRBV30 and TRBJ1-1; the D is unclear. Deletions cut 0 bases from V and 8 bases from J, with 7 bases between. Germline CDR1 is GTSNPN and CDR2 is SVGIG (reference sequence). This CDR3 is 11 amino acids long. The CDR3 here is CAWSVGPEAFF. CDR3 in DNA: TGTGCCTGGAGTGTAGGGCCCGAAGCTTTCTTT.

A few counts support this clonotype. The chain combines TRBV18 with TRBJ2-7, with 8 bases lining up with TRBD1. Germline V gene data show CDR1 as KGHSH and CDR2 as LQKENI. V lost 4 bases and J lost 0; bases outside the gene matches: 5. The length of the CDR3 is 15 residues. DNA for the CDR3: TGTGCCAGCTCACTACCGGGACAGGTCTCCTACGAGCAGTACTTC. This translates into CASSLPGQVSYEQYF. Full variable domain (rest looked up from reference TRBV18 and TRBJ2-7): NAGVMQNPRHLVRRRGQEARLRCSPMKGHSHVYWYRQLPEEGLKFMVYLQKENIIDESGMPKERFSAEFPKEGPSILRIQQVVRGDSAAYFCASSLPGQVSYEQYFGPGTRLTVT.

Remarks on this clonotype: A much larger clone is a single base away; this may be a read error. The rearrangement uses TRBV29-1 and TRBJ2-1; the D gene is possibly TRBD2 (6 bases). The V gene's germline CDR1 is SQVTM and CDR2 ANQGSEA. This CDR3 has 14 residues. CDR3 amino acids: CSAEDVRGYNEQFF. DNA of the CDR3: TGCAGCGCTGAAGACGTGCGGGGTTACAATGAGCAGTTCTTC.

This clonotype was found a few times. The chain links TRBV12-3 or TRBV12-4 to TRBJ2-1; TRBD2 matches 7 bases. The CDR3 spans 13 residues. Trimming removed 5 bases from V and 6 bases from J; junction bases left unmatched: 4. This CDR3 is CASSPPGGNEQFF. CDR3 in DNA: TGTGCCAGCAGTCCGCCGGGGGGCAATGAGCAGTTCTTC.

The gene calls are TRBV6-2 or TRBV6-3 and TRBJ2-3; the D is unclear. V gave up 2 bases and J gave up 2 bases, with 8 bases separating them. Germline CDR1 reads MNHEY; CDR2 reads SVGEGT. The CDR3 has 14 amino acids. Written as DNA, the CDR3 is TGTGCCAGCAGTTACGATGGTAACACAGATACGCAGTATTTT. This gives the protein CASSYDGNTDTQYF.